These T cell receptor beta chains were read from a single sample in a study of post-analysis software for immune sequencing data. TCRdb re-analysed the PCR reads in MiXCR, keeping a single row per CDR3 protein. The sample lists roughly 700,000 distinct CDR3 sequences; about 27% were seen once. The source material was blood. These receptors came from a girl under 18 with multiple sclerosis. Both conserved end residues are part of each CDR3. The D gene is left open where the match is weak. Not every row has a clone size; where given, it reads once, few, many or a size class.

clone_size | j_call | v_call | d_call | cdr3_aa | cdr3_nt
many | TRBJ2-7 | TRBV6-5 | TRBD2 | CASTALAGVGEQYF | TGTGCCAGCACCGCACTAGCGGGAGTAGGCGAGCAGTACTTC
. | TRBJ2-2 | TRBV4-2 | TRBD2 | CASSPTPAGGLNTGELFF | TGTGCCAGCAGCCCCACCCCAGCGGGGGGGCTTAACACCGGGGAGCTGTTTTTT
. | TRBJ1-1 | TRBV20-1 | . | CSARPTVVWGEAFF | TGCAGTGCCCGACCCACGGTGGTATGGGGTGAAGCTTTCTTT
. | TRBJ1-1 | TRBV6-6 | . | CASPARNTEAFF | TGTGCCAGCCCCGCCAGGAACACTGAAGCTTTCTTT
. | TRBJ2-1 | TRBV5-1 | . | CASSLGGFPDEQFF | TGCGCCAGCAGCTTGGGCGGTTTCCCCGATGAGCAGTTCTTC
. | TRBJ2-7 | TRBV11-2 | . | CASSRGSTGFYEQYF | TGTGCCAGCAGCAGAGGTAGTACAGGGTTCTACGAGCAGTACTTC
few | TRBJ2-7 | TRBV18 | . | CASSPSGPYEQYF | TGTGCCAGCTCACCTTCCGGTCCCTACGAGCAGTACTTC
. | TRBJ1-4 | TRBV6-6 | . | CASSYSTEKLFF | TGTGCCAGCAGTTACTCGACTGAAAAACTGTTTTTT
. | TRBJ1-2 | TRBV6-1 | . | CASSEVFGPRGRNYGYTF | TGTGCCAGCAGTGAAGTGTTCGGCCCCAGGGGACGTAACTATGGCTACACCTTC
few | TRBJ2-1 | TRBV6-6 | TRBD2 | CASSPPGGQFF | TGTGCCAGCAGTCCGCCGGGGGGTCAGTTCTTC
. | TRBJ2-7 | TRBV28 | TRBD2 | CASSMGTRRGEQYF | TGTGCCAGCAGCATGGGGACTAGGCGGGGCGAGCAGTACTTC
. | TRBJ2-3 | TRBV6-5 | . | CASSYSFGDTQYF | TGTGCCAGCAGTTACTCGTTCGGGGATACGCAGTATTTT
. | TRBJ2-7 | TRBV20-1 | TRBD1 | CSPDRGRHEQYF | TGCAGCCCGGACAGGGGACGGCACGAGCAGTACTTC
. | TRBJ2-1 | TRBV18 | TRBD1 | CASSPLGQGKDEQFF | TGTGCCAGCTCACCACTAGGACAGGGCAAGGATGAGCAGTTCTTC
few | TRBJ2-7 | TRBV6-6 | TRBD1 | CASTTASRDRGYEQYF | TGTGCCAGCACTACGGCCAGCCGGGACAGGGGATACGAGCAGTACTTC
few | TRBJ1-6 | TRBV4-3 | . | CASSDHSYNSPLHF | TGCGCCAGCAGTGACCACAGTTATAATTCACCCCTCCACTTT
. | TRBJ1-6 | TRBV27 | . | CASSPLLLGNSSLHF | TGTGCCAGCAGTCCTTTACTGTTGGGGAATTCATCCCTCCACTTT
few | TRBJ2-5 | TRBV10-3 | . | CAISSLLGSQETQYF | TGTGCCATCAGTTCCCTCCTAGGGAGCCAAGAGACCCAGTACTTC
. | TRBJ2-7 | TRBV10-3 | . | CVISDLREQYF | TGTGTCATCAGTGACTTGCGCGAGCAGTACTTC
. | TRBJ2-3 | TRBV20-1 | TRBD2 | CSASALADSTDTQYF | TGCAGTGCTTCAGCCCTAGCGGATAGCACAGATACGCAGTATTTT
many | TRBJ1-5 | TRBV29-1 | . | CSVGTGAQPQHF | TGCAGCGTTGGGACGGGTGCTCAGCCCCAGCATTTT
few | TRBJ1-5 | TRBV20-1 | TRBD1 | CSATDYRDRDPLGNQPQHF | TGCAGTGCTACCGATTACCGGGACAGGGACCCATTGGGCAATCAGCCCCAGCATTTT
few | TRBJ2-1 | TRBV29-1 | . | CSVRQAGSGEQFF | TGCAGCGTCCGACAGGCTGGAAGCGGTGAGCAGTTCTTC
few | TRBJ2-1 | TRBV2 | . | CASSVLGQGARNEQFF | TGTGCCAGCAGTGTATTGGGGCAGGGTGCGAGGAATGAGCAGTTCTTC
. | TRBJ2-5 | TRBV4-2 | . | CASSQASSVETQYF | TGTGCCAGCAGCCAAGCTAGCTCCGTGGAGACCCAGTACTTC
. | TRBJ2-7 | TRBV6-2/TRBV6-3 | TRBD1 | CASSYSTSRGPYEQYF | TGTGCCAGCAGTTACTCGACAAGTAGGGGGCCCTACGAGCAGTACTTC
few | TRBJ1-4 | TRBV4-1 | TRBD1 | CASSQGDRGFNEKLFF | TGCGCCAGCAGCCAAGGGGACAGGGGTTTTAATGAAAAACTGTTTTTT
few | TRBJ2-3 | TRBV10-3 | . | CAISELAPITDTQYF | TGTGCCATCAGCGAACTAGCTCCGATCACAGATACGCAGTATTTT
. | TRBJ2-1 | TRBV7-2 | TRBD2 | CASSMGMGGLAGVDEQFF | TGTGCCAGCAGTATGGGGATGGGGGGACTAGCGGGAGTCGATGAGCAGTTCTTC
. | TRBJ2-1 | TRBV28 | TRBD2 | CASSLEASGIYNEQFF | TGTGCCAGCAGTTTAGAGGCTAGCGGGATCTACAATGAGCAGTTCTTC
. | TRBJ2-3 | TRBV6-5 | . | CASSYSGKRADTQYF | TGTGCCAGCAGTTACTCGGGGAAACGCGCAGATACACAGTATTTT
. | TRBJ2-6 | TRBV7-9 | TRBD1 | CASSPLTEGQGASGANVLTF | TGTGCCAGCAGCCCCTTGACCGAGGGACAGGGGGCGTCTGGGGCCAACGTCCTGACTTTC
. | TRBJ2-1 | TRBV9 | . | CASSEDGERFF | TGTGCCAGCAGCGAGGACGGTGAGCGGTTCTTC
. | TRBJ1-5 | TRBV4-1 | . | CASSQGPGRGNQPQHF | TGCGCCAGCAGCCAGGGGCCGGGTAGAGGCAATCAGCCCCAGCATTTT
few | TRBJ1-1 | TRBV20-1 | . | CSAIMTARNTEAFF | TGCAGTGCTATCATGACAGCCAGGAACACTGAAGCTTTCTTT
few | TRBJ2-5 | TRBV6-1 | TRBD1 | CAVGAEGASWETQYF | TGTGCCGTTGGGGCCGAGGGGGCGTCGTGGGAGACCCAGTACTTC
few | TRBJ2-1 | TRBV28 | TRBD1 | CASSLGQGAEQFF | TGTGCCAGCAGTTTAGGACAGGGCGCTGAGCAGTTCTTC
few | TRBJ2-1 | TRBV28 | . | CASNEGNGNEQFF | TGTGCCAGCAATGAGGGGAATGGCAATGAGCAGTTCTTC
few | TRBJ2-3 | TRBV29-1 | TRBD1 | CSVVQGPGAQYF | TGCAGCGTTGTACAGGGGCCAGGGGCGCAGTATTTT
. | TRBJ2-7 | TRBV29-1 | TRBD2 | CSASISGNKGLAVQGGEQYF | TGCAGCGCCTCGATCTCGGGGAACAAGGGACTAGCGGTCCAAGGGGGCGAGCAGTACTTC
. | TRBJ2-5 | TRBV3-1 | . | CASSPHRLGNEQYF | TGTGCCAGCAGCCCCCATAGGCTGGGGAATGAGCAGTACTTC
few | TRBJ2-5 | TRBV10-3 | . | CAISGAAGGEQETQYF | TGTGCCATCAGCGGGGCGGCAGGGGGGGAACAAGAGACCCAGTACTTC
few | TRBJ2-5 | TRBV9 | . | CASSVAGRGQETQYF | TGTGCCAGCAGCGTAGCGGGCAGGGGACAAGAGACCCAGTACTTC
few | TRBJ2-3 | TRBV12-3/TRBV12-4 | TRBD2 | CASSLRLAHSSTDTQYF | TGTGCCAGCAGTTTGAGACTAGCGCATTCTAGCACAGATACGCAGTATTTT
few | TRBJ2-3 | TRBV4-3 | TRBD2 | CASSPIGASGSVLSTDTQYF | TGCGCCAGCAGCCCAATTGGAGCCAGCGGGAGTGTTCTGAGCACAGATACGCAGTATTTT
. | TRBJ2-1 | TRBV20-1 | TRBD2 | CSAARTSGSGDEQFF | TGCAGTGCTGCCCGGACTAGCGGGAGTGGGGATGAGCAGTTCTTC